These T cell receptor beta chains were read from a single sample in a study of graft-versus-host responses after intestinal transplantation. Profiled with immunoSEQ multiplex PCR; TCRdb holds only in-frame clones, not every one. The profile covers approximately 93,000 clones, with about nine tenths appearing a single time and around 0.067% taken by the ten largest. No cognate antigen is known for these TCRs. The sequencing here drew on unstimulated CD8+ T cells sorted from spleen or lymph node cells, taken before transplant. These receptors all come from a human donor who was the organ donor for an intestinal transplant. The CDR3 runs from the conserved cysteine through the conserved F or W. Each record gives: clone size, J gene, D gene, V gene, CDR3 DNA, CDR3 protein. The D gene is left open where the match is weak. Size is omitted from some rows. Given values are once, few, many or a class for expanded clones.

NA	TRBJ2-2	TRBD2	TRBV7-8	TGTGCCAGCAGCTTAGCGCTTTACGGTCCGGGACTAGCGTATACCGGGGAGCTGTTTTTT	CASSLALYGPGLAYTGELFF
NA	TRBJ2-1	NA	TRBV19	TGTGCCACTAAATCCGGGGGTCCCTACAATGAGCAGTTCTTC	CATKSGGPYNEQFF
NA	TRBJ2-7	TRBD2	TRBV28	TGTGCCAGCAGTTTCTCCCTACCGCCACTAGCGAAAGAACCCTACGAGCAGTACTTC	CASSFSLPPLAKEPYEQYF
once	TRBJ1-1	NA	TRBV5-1	TGCGCCAGCAGCATAGAAAACACTGAAGCTTTCTTT	CASSIENTEAFF
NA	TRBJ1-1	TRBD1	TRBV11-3	TGTGCCAGCAGCCAGGGGGTTGGGACTGAAGCTTTCTTT	CASSQGVGTEAFF
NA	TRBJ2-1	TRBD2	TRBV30	TGTGCCTGGAGTGTAGGGACTAGCTACAATGAGCAGTTCTTC	CAWSVGTSYNEQFF
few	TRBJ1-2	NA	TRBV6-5	TGTGCCAGCAGGTTGACAGCCTCCTATGGCTACACCTTC	CASRLTASYGYTF
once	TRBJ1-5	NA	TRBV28	TGTGCCAGCAGTTTTCTCAGGGGCGATCAGCCCCAGCATTTT	CASSFLRGDQPQHF
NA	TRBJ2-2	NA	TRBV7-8	TGTGCCAGCAGCTTAGAGTGGTCCCCAGGCGAGGAGCTGTTTTTT	CASSLEWSPGEELFF
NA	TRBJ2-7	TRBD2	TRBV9	TGTGCCAGCAGCGGGGGTCGGGGGGTCCTCTCCTACGAGCAGTACTTC	CASSGGRGVLSYEQYF
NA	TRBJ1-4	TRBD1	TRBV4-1	TGCGCCAGCAGCCGAGGACAGGGAGCCGGAACTAATGAAAAACTGTTTTTT	CASSRGQGAGTNEKLFF
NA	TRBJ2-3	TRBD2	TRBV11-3	TGTGCCAGCAGCTCCCTAGAGCGGGGGGGCACAGATACGCAGTATTTT	CASSSLERGGTDTQYF
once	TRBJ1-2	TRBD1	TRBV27	TGTGCCAGCAGTTTATCAGTTACCGGGACAGGGAAGGATGGCTACACCTTC	CASSLSVTGTGKDGYTF
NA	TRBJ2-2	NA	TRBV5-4	TGTGCCAGCAGCTTGCTGGGGGCGCCGGGCGGCACCGGGGAGCTGTTTTTT	CASSLLGAPGGTGELFF